This T cell receptor beta chain was recorded in a study of blood T cell repertoires in COVID-19 (dated by TCRdb to the early 2020s). A note on the overall study: Samples from collaborators originated in the United States, Italy and Spain and spanned both the acute and convalescent phases of COVID-19. A freely available public database, intended as a resource for researchers studying the immune response to SARS-CoV-2, is where the repertoires were released. Samples were obtained from the ongoing ImmuneRACE study (first 160 participants) and from over 1,000 subjects provided by 6 global collaborators. Deeply sampled blood TCRbeta repertoires from subjects exposed to, actively infected with, or recovered from COVID-19 were included in the dataset. Sample metadata almost always included a de-identified subject ID, COVID-19 status, age in years and sex. HLA class I and class II types, where available, came from metadata supplied by the sample provider rather than from assay-based typing. The prospective study material was composed of cDNA or gDNA derived from T cells, B-cell-depleted T cells, or PBMCs. The research as a whole found: Clinical and demographic metadata were provided uncurated, with the amount varying by source and participant.

The CDR3 sequence holds 15 residues, the cysteine and phenylalanine included. CDR3 DNA is the only sequence kept; it has 45 bases, read in frame from the first base. Trimming removed 7 bases from V and 3 bases from J; the gene matches leave 9 bases unexplained. CDR1 and CDR2, looked up from the germline V gene, are MNHEY and SVGAGI. Comments on this clone: Which antigen it targets is not known. Nothing much larger sits one base from this clone, and base qualities are not available.

The collaborating institutions used their own protocols to collect whole blood in K2EDTA tubes. For TCRbeta analysis, collaborators shipped samples in one of three forms: frozen whole blood, isolated PBMCs, or DNA extracted from either of those sample types. The immunoSEQ Assay, a bias-controlled multiplex PCR, was used to amplify TCRbeta CDR3 regions from genomic DNA. Per the authors' processing: The number of nucleated cells in each sample was estimated by amplification of reference gene primers within the assay. To quantify the absolute abundance of each unique TCRbeta CDR3 rearrangement, sequence reads were collapsed and filtered. For each sample, productive Simpson clonality was calculated as the square root of Simpson's diversity index over productive rearrangements. Held by TCRdb, this immuneACCESS table contains in-frame sequences only and omits some clones. Under half of the omission traces to an unresolved V gene where checked; the cause of the rest is unknown. From that table come the V and J calls and clone size; the DNA was used to work out D and trimming. This sample lists 14,000 to 15,000 clones; approximately 92% were detected once. Of the sample, approximately 7.1% is held by the ten largest clones.

The TCR originated in a human donor with active COVID-19. The donor label of this sample is uncertain. The specimen sequenced was peripheral blood. The rearrangement combines TRBV6-5 with TRBJ2-7, and TRBD2 aligns with 10 junction nucleotides. For the CDR3, the sequence is CASIPSTSGVYEQYF. The sequenced DNA: TGTGCCAGCATCCCCTCTACTAGCGGGGTCTACGAGCAGTACTTC.